This T cell receptor (beta chain) was sequenced during a study of cytomegalovirus exposure and HLA in healthy donors. TCRdb's table, derived via immunoSEQ multiplex PCR, lists solely in-frame clones and lacks some. Of 130,000 or so clones listed, around 89% were seen once; the top ten hold about 6.7%. This clone appeared a single time. Its target is not known. Germline CDR1 is MGHRA and CDR2 is YSYEKL. The CDR3 is 15 amino acids. With 4 bases removed from V and 1 base from J, the gap between germline ends came to 11 bases. The study, taken as a whole, reports: There were around 160 TCR beta chains listed as cytomegalovirus-associated.

The rearrangement links TRBV4-1 to TRBJ1-5; no definite D call. The clonotype comes from a woman aged 30 to 39 in good health and CMV-seropositive. Sequenced input: PBMCs. This CDR3 reads CASSPTDRSNQPQHF. The CDR3 bases are TGCGCCAGCAGCCCCACAGACCGGAGCAATCAGCCCCAGCATTTT.